Presented here are 32 T cell receptor beta chains from one specimen sequenced in a study of control samples from healthy donors and cancer patients. Data came from immunoSEQ multiplex PCR; TCRdb stores just in-frame clones and leaves some out. Of 120,000 or so clones in the sample, over 75% were seen once. Source material: PBMCs. The source of these receptors is a woman in her sixties with lung cancer.

This clone occurred a few times. The rearrangement uses TRBV6-5 and TRBJ1-2; TRBD1 might be the D (5 bases). The CDR3 is 14 amino acids. In germline, CDR1 is MNHEY, CDR2 SVGAGI. Deletions cut 4 bases from V and 8 bases from J, with 17 bases between. The CDR3 nucleotides read TGTGCCAGCAGTTCTCCTTTCAGGGTGCACGGCTACACCTTC. Its protein product is CASSSPFRVHGYTF.

The V call is TRBV7-9, the J call TRBJ2-1, with D hard to call. Trimming shortened V by 1 base and J by 6 bases, and 10 bases separated the two germline ends. CDR1 and CDR2 from the germline V gene are SEHNR and FQNEAQ (reference sequence). This CDR3 spans 14 amino acids. Written as DNA, the CDR3 is TGTGCCAGCAGCTTAGTCAGTAGCTCCAATGAGCAGTTCTTC. Translating gives CASSLVSSSNEQFF.

This clone was recorded a few times. The chain joins TRBV5-1 to TRBJ2-1; TRBD2 might be the D (6 bases). This CDR3 has 14 residues. CDR1 is SGHRS, CDR2 YFSETQ, per germline. The CDR3 is CACSGSLNYNEQFF. CDR3 coding DNA: TGCGCATGCTCCGGGAGTTTGAATTACAATGAGCAGTTCTTC.

This sequence joins TRBV19 and TRBJ1-4, with D unclear. V lost 4 bases and J lost 0, with 9 bases in between. This CDR3 spans 15 amino acids. Germline-derived CDR1 and CDR2 are LNHDA and SQIVND (reference sequence). CDR3 region: CASSTDGATNEKLFF. The CDR3 DNA follows: TGTGCCAGTAGTACCGACGGGGCAACTAATGAAAAACTGTTTTTT.

The chain links TRBV7-9 to TRBJ2-5; no clear D gene. With 3 bases removed from V and 0 bases from J, the gap between germline ends came to 14 bases. Germline V CDR1 and CDR2: SEHNR, FQNEAQ (reference sequence). This CDR3 contains 16 residues. The CDR3 coding sequence is TGTGCCAGCAGCTTCCTAGAGAAAACGTACCAAGAGACCCAGTACTTC. It translates to CASSFLEKTYQETQYF.

This clone was seen a handful of times. The chain links TRBV7-9 to TRBJ2-7; unclear D gene. The V end lost 1 base, the J end lost 6 bases, and 16 bases lay between the germline ends. The CDR3 totals 15 residues. The germline V gene encodes CDR1 SEHNR and CDR2 FQNEAQ (reference sequence). CDR3 DNA: TGTGCCAGCAGCTTAGGGACGTGGGCAGCCATCGAGCAGTACTTC. Residues: CASSLGTWAAIEQYF.

This sequence joins TRBV7-9 and TRBJ1-3; perhaps TRBD1 as D (6 bases). Trimming removed 2 bases at V and 2 bases at J, with 19 bases between. The germline V gene encodes CDR1 SEHNR and CDR2 FQNEAQ (reference sequence). The CDR3 has 18 residues. The CDR3 DNA reads TGTGCCAGCAGCTTAAAAGAACAGGGCTCTACCCCTGGAAACACCATATATTTT. Protein product: CASSLKEQGSTPGNTIYF. The variable domain in full, with the rest retrieved from reference TRBV7-9 and TRBJ1-3, is DTGVSQNPRHKITKRGQNVTFRCDPISEHNRLYWYRQTLGQGPEFLTYFQNEAQLEKSRLLSDRFSAERPKGSFSTLEIQRTEQGDSAMYLCASSLKEQGSTPGNTIYFGEGSWLTVV.

The rearrangement uses TRBV29-1 and TRBJ1-1, with D tentatively TRBD1 (5 bases). The CDR3 runs to 13 residues. Germline V gene lookup returns CDR1 SQVTM and CDR2 ANQGSEA. The V end was cut by 6 bases, the J end by 0 bases, with 11 bases between. CDR3 in DNA: TGCAGCGTCAATTGGGGGATGAACACTGAAGCTTTCTTT. Amino acids: CSVNWGMNTEAFF.

On this clone: A read error may account for a junction end that differs from germline. The rearrangement joins TRBV18 to TRBJ1-4, with D tentatively TRBD1 (6 bases). The germline CDR1 and CDR2 sequences are KGHSH and LQKENI. This CDR3 has 15 amino acids. The chain's CDR3 is CASSPDRDTKEKLFF. In DNA form, the CDR3 reads TGTGCCAGCTCACCAGATAGGGACACTAAGGAAAAACTGTTTTTT.

The genes are TRBV7-9 and TRBJ2-1; 13 bases agree with TRBD2. V trimming: 2 bases; J trimming: 7 bases; junction bases outside the gene matches: 5. The CDR3 is 16 amino acids. CDR1 SEHNR and CDR2 FQNEAQ come from the germline V gene (reference sequence). This chain's CDR3 is CASSLMGLAGSNEQFF. CDR3 coding DNA: TGTGCCAGCAGCTTAATGGGACTAGCGGGATCTAATGAGCAGTTCTTC.

In DNA form, the CDR3 reads TGTGCCAGCACGGGACATGTTACAGATACGCAGTATTTT. This codes for CASTGHVTDTQYF. This rearrangement joins TRBV2 to TRBJ2-3, with D maybe TRBD1 (6 bases). The CDR3 is made up of 13 amino acids. V was shortened by 7 bases and J by 3 bases, with 11 bases between the two germline ends. CDR1 and CDR2 from the germline V gene are SNHLY and FYNNEI.

The rearrangement joins TRBV19 to TRBJ1-3; 10 bases map to TRBD1. Germline CDR1 reads LNHDA; CDR2 reads SQIVND (reference sequence). V trimming: 7 bases; J trimming: 9 bases; junction bases outside the gene matches: 9. This CDR3 is built from 14 residues. CDR3 loop: CASKPTGTGVTIYF. DNA of the CDR3: TGTGCCAGTAAGCCTACCGGGACAGGGGTCACCATATATTTT.

This chain connects TRBV6-1 to TRBJ2-7; no definite D call. Germline lookup yields CDR1 MNHNS and CDR2 SASEGT. The CDR3 extends over 11 amino acids. Trimming shortened V by 2 bases and J by 9 bases, and 8 bases separated the two germline ends. This CDR3 reads CASSELVVQYF. The CDR3 DNA reads TGTGCCAGCAGTGAACTGGTAGTGCAGTACTTC.

The V and J genes are TRBV11-1 and TRBJ2-3; D unresolved. Trimming removed 4 bases from V and 2 bases from J, with 10 bases in between. There are 14 residues in the CDR3. Germline V gene data show CDR1 as SGHAT and CDR2 as FQDESV (reference sequence). The CDR3 coding sequence is TGTGCCAGCAGCTCTAAGACCCACACAGATACGCAGTATTTT. This gives the protein CASSSKTHTDTQYF.

The rearrangement uses TRBV6-5 and TRBJ1-5; 8 bases are a match to TRBD1. CDR1 and CDR2 (germline): MNHEY, SVGAGI. V lost 4 bases and J lost 13; bases outside the gene matches: 15. This CDR3 contains 15 residues. This CDR3 is CASSFRQGWSNQQHF. CDR3 DNA: TGTGCCAGCAGTTTCCGACAGGGGTGGTCCAACCAACAGCATTTT.

This rearrangement joins TRBV6-5 to TRBJ1-2; 7 nucleotides align to TRBD1. In germline, CDR1 is MNHEY, CDR2 SVGAGI. The CDR3 runs to 16 residues. V gave up 3 bases and J gave up 0 bases; unmatched junction bases: 7. As DNA, the CDR3 is TGTGCCAGCAGTTATACTGGGACAGTAGCTAACTATGGCTACACCTTC. It yields the protein CASSYTGTVANYGYTF.

The V and J genes are TRBV29-1 and TRBJ2-7; D not certain. Between the trimmed V and J ends, which lost 5 bases and 3 bases, there was a span of 8 bases. This CDR3 spans 11 amino acids. Germline CDR1 is SQVTM and CDR2 is ANQGSEA. The CDR3 nucleotides are TGCAGCGTTTGGCAGGACTACGAGCAGTACTTC. This codes for CSVWQDYEQYF.

The rearrangement uses TRBV27 and TRBJ2-5; D is unresolved. Per the germline V gene, CDR1 is MNHEY and CDR2 is SMNVEV (reference sequence). The CDR3 is made up of 13 amino acids. V lost 3 bases and J 1 base, leaving 6 bases between the germline ends. In nucleotides, the CDR3 is TGTGCCAGCAGTTTCCAGGTCCAAGAGACCCAGTACTTC. It specifies CASSFQVQETQYF.

The V gene is TRBV11-2, the J gene TRBJ2-1, with D unresolved. V was clipped by 5 bases and J by 5 bases, with 16 bases between them. In germline, CDR1 is SGHAT, CDR2 FQNNGV. This CDR3 comprises 15 residues. The CDR3 spells CASSPAPGPDNEQFF. DNA of the CDR3: TGTGCCAGCAGCCCTGCGCCCGGGCCAGACAATGAGCAGTTCTTC.

V gene TRBV24-1 combines with J gene TRBJ2-1, with D perhaps assigned TRBD1 or TRBD2 (5 bases each). Trimming cost V 3 bases and J 15 bases, with 26 bases left between them. The CDR3 has 16 residues. Germline CDR1 is KGHDR and CDR2 is SFDVKD. DNA of the CDR3: TGTGCCACCAGTGATGGAGCCCGTCTGTTGGGTCGGGGCGTGTTCTTC. Encoded protein: CATSDGARLLGRGVFF.

The chain recombines TRBV5-6 with TRBJ1-3, with a possible D match to TRBD1 (5 bases). The V end lost 7 bases, the J end lost 2 bases, and 10 bases lay between the germline ends. The CDR3 has 13 residues. CDR1 is SGHDT and CDR2 is YYEEEE in the germline V gene. CDR3 region: CASARGTGNTIYF. The CDR3 DNA reads as TGTGCCAGCGCCCGGGGGACTGGAAACACCATATATTTT.

The J gene is TRBJ2-7, the V gene TRBV3-1 (or the pseudogene TRBV3-2), with TRBD2 matching over 11 bases. V trimming: 6 bases; J trimming: 2 bases; junction bases outside the gene matches: 0. CDR3 size: 13 residues. Germline V gene lookup returns CDR1 LGHDT and CDR2 YNNKEL (reference sequence). The CDR3 DNA reads as TGTGCCAGCAGGACTAGCGGGACCTACGAGCAGTACTTC. Encoded protein: CASRTSGTYEQYF.

The rearrangement joins TRBV5-6 to TRBJ1-3; the D is unclear. The ends were cut back, 4 bases at V and 0 bases at J, with 8 bases in the middle. CDR3 size: 14 residues. The germline V gene has CDR1 SGHDT and CDR2 YYEEEE. The CDR3 loop reads CASSMISSGNTIYF. The CDR3 coding sequence is TGTGCCAGCAGCATGATTAGCTCTGGAAACACCATATATTTT.

This chain uses TRBV9 with TRBJ2-1; no reliable D call. The CDR3 is 17 amino acids. Per germline, CDR1 SGDLS and CDR2 YYNGEE. Trimming took 0 bases from V and 10 from J, leaving 23 bases between them. The CDR3 spells CASSVDLVHRSLSEQFF. DNA of the CDR3: TGTGCCAGCAGCGTAGATCTAGTTCACAGATCGCTATCCGAGCAGTTCTTC.

This clone appeared a few times. The chain joins TRBV5-4 to TRBJ2-7; 13 positions match TRBD2. The V and J ends lost 1 base and 6 bases, in that order; junction bases with no gene match: 4. There are 15 residues in the CDR3. Germline loops: CDR1 SGHNT, CDR2 YYREEE (reference sequence). CDR3 sequence (DNA): TGTGCCAGCAGCTTGACCGGGACTAGCGGGATCGAGCAGTACTTC. It translates to CASSLTGTSGIEQYF.

In DNA form, the CDR3 reads TGCAGTGCTAGTGGCCGTACAGGGCCGATCTATGGCTACACCTTC. This translates into CSASGRTGPIYGYTF. V and J are TRBV20-1 and TRBJ1-2; tentatively, D is TRBD1 (6 bases). V lost 3 bases to trimming and J lost 4 bases, with 18 bases between them. CDR3 size: 15 residues. In germline, CDR1 is DFQATT, CDR2 SNEGSKA (reference sequence).

This chain uses TRBV3-1 (or the pseudogene TRBV3-2) with TRBJ2-1; D is possibly TRBD2 (6 bases). V lost 1 base, J lost 6 bases, and 19 bases lay in between. This CDR3 comprises 17 residues. Looked up from germline, CDR1 is LGHDT and CDR2 is YNNKEL (reference sequence). The CDR3 loop reads CASSQAFSRGGTNEQFF. The CDR3 DNA reads TGTGCCAGCAGCCAAGCGTTCTCGCGGGGCGGTACCAATGAGCAGTTCTTC.

This clone was recorded a few times. CDR3 nucleotide sequence: TGTGCCAGTAGTATGGTGGGGGGCGTTACTGAAGCTTTCTTT. As protein: CASSMVGGVTEAFF. This chain links TRBV19 with TRBJ1-1; the D gene is possibly TRBD1 (6 bases). The germline V gene encodes CDR1 LNHDA and CDR2 SQIVND (reference sequence). V was trimmed by 3 bases and J by 5 bases, leaving 13 bases between them. This CDR3 contains 14 residues.

This clone has just a few counts. The chain combines TRBV7-9 with TRBJ1-2; possibly TRBD1 for D (6 bases). Germline lookup yields CDR1 SEHNR and CDR2 FQNEAQ (reference sequence). The CDR3 has 11 residues. The ends were cut back, 5 bases at V and 7 bases at J, with 8 bases in the middle. This CDR3 reads CASSTRGGYTF. The DNA of the CDR3 is TGTGCCAGCAGCACCAGGGGTGGCTACACCTTC.

The genes are TRBV25-1 and TRBJ2-5; 8 bases match TRBD1. The CDR3 runs 16 residues. The ends lost 4 bases at V and 1 base at J; junction bases unmatched: 8. Germline V gene lookup returns CDR1 MGHDK and CDR2 SYGVNS. As DNA, the CDR3 is TGTGCCAGCAGTGTCCTAGGACAGGGAGGCCAAGAGACCCAGTACTTC. This sequence encodes CASSVLGQGGQETQYF.

The rearrangement links TRBV3-1 (or the pseudogene TRBV3-2) to TRBJ2-1; 9 nucleotides line up with TRBD2. The CDR3 extends over 17 amino acids. Germline assignment: CDR1 LGHDT and CDR2 YNNKEL (reference sequence). Losses at the gene ends were 0 bases for V and 16 bases for J; bases not matched to a gene: 19. The CDR3 sequence is CASSQDSVAGASRGYFF. The CDR3 DNA reads TGTGCCAGCAGCCAAGATTCGGTAGCGGGGGCCTCCCGCGGGTACTTCTTC.

The J gene is TRBJ2-1, the V gene TRBV5-8; TRBD2 matches at 9 bases. This CDR3 is 14 amino acids long. Germline V gene data show CDR1 as SGHTS and CDR2 as YDEGEE. After removal of 7 bases from V and 6 bases from J, the junction contained 8 bases not matched to a gene. The CDR3 protein is CASCAGGSLNEQFF. The CDR3 DNA reads as TGTGCCAGCTGCGCGGGGGGGTCCCTCAATGAGCAGTTCTTC.